These 23 T cell receptor beta chains originate from one sample sequenced in a study of blood T cell repertoires in COVID-19. Libraries were prepared by immunoSEQ multiplex PCR; TCRdb keeps only in-frame clonotypes and omits some of them. The sample has about 40,000 clones; roughly 86% are singletons. The specimen sequenced was peripheral blood. All receptors come from a man in his fifties or sixties in a cohort sampled during active COVID-19.

This rearrangement joins TRBV7-2 to TRBJ2-4; D not resolved. There are 12 residues in the CDR3. From germline, CDR1 is SGHTA and CDR2 FQGNSA. V gave up 8 bases and J gave up 0 bases, with 5 bases separating them. CDR3 coding DNA: TGTGCCAGCTCGGTAGCCAAAAACATTCAGTACTTC. Translation: CASSVAKNIQYF.

The V and J genes are TRBV12-3 or TRBV12-4 and TRBJ1-2, with a weak D call TRBD1 (6 bases). Trimming left V 5 bases short and J 4 bases short, with 11 bases between. There are 13 residues in the CDR3. The CDR3 loop reads CASSTGQSYGYTF. The CDR3 DNA follows: TGTGCCAGCAGTACTGGACAGTCCTATGGCTACACCTTC.

The chain recombines TRBV5-6 with TRBJ2-3; 14 bases align to TRBD2. Germline loops: CDR1 SGHDT, CDR2 YYEEEE. The junction had 6 bases not matched to a gene; V was cut back by 3 bases and J by 6 bases. The CDR3 is 16 amino acids. This CDR3 is CASSYGTSGSFDTQYF. The CDR3 bases are TGTGCCAGCAGCTACGGGACTAGCGGGAGTTTTGATACGCAGTATTTT.

V and J are TRBV3-1 (or the pseudogene TRBV3-2) and TRBJ2-7; a possible D gene is TRBD1 (6 bases). Germline CDR1 reads LGHDT; CDR2 reads YNNKEL (reference sequence). This CDR3 is 13 amino acids long. V lost 6 bases and J lost 0, with 9 bases in between. DNA for the CDR3: TGTGCCAGCAGTGGGGGCTCCTCCTACGAGCAGTACGTC. Protein: CASSGGSSYEQYV.

This chain connects TRBV5-1 to TRBJ2-1; 9 positions match TRBD2. The CDR3 is 15 amino acids. The ends lost 0 bases at V and 9 bases at J; junction bases unmatched: 7. Per the germline V gene, CDR1 is SGHRS and CDR2 is YFSETQ. The CDR3 is CASSLELAGAVEQFF. The CDR3, as DNA: TGCGCCAGCAGCTTGGAATTAGCGGGAGCCGTTGAGCAGTTCTTC.

This chain links TRBV10-3 with TRBJ2-7; the D gene is possibly TRBD2 (6 bases). CDR1 is ENHRY and CDR2 is SYGVKD in the germline V gene. V lost 4 bases to trimming and J lost 5 bases, with 9 bases between them. This CDR3 is 12 amino acids long. CDR3 region: CAISATGDEQYV. The CDR3 bases are TGTGCCATCAGTGCGACGGGAGACGAGCAGTACGTC.

This chain connects TRBV3-1 (or the pseudogene TRBV3-2) to TRBJ1-3; D remains ambiguous. The CDR3 spans 15 residues. Per germline, CDR1 LGHDT and CDR2 YNNKEL (reference sequence). Trimming took off 0 bases at V and 1 base at J, with 7 bases between the two ends. DNA of the CDR3: TGTGCCAGCAGCCAAGATGAACTTTCTGGAAACACCATATATTTT. Residues: CASSQDELSGNTIYF.

This sequence joins TRBV7-2 and TRBJ1-4; 7 bases align to TRBD1. The germline V gene has CDR1 SGHTA and CDR2 FQGNSA. J lost 5 bases, V lost 5 bases, and 5 bases had no gene match. The CDR3 extends over 14 amino acids. DNA for the CDR3: TGTGCCAGCAGCCAAGGGACAGTGAATGAAAAACTGTTTTTT. It encodes CASSQGTVNEKLFF.

The V and J genes are TRBV27 and TRBJ2-7; unclear D gene. Germline CDR1 MNHEY, CDR2 SMNVEV (reference sequence). This CDR3 has 13 residues. The ends were cut back, 2 bases at V and 0 bases at J, with 5 bases in the middle. This chain's CDR3 is CASSLGDSYEQYF. The CDR3 nucleotides are TGTGCCAGCAGTTTAGGAGACTCCTACGAGCAGTACTTC.

V usage is TRBV13 and J usage is TRBJ2-2; the D is unclear. The CDR3 covers 14 residues. In germline, CDR1 is PRHDT, CDR2 FYEKMQ (reference sequence). Trimming took off 5 bases at V and 1 base at J, with 8 bases between the two ends. The CDR3 sequence is CASSVQQNTGELFF. CDR3 sequence (DNA): TGTGCCAGCAGCGTCCAACAGAACACCGGGGAGCTGTTTTTT.

The V and J genes are TRBV6-5 and TRBJ1-4, with 11 bases that match TRBD1. The CDR3 is 14 residues long. Germline V gives CDR1 MNHEY, CDR2 SVGAGI. J was trimmed by 7 bases and V by 6 bases; bases with no gene match: 4. The CDR3 nucleotides are TGTGCCAGCAGAACCGGGACAGGGGGTGAAAAACTGTTTTTT. Translation: CASRTGTGGEKLFF.

The gene calls are TRBV4-1 and TRBJ2-3; D might be TRBD2 (6 bases). The CDR3 is 15 amino acids. V was pared by 0 bases and J by 6 bases, with 13 bases between. Germline loops: CDR1 MGHRA, CDR2 YSYEKL. CDR3 sequence reads: CASSQEGKGRDTQYF. The CDR3 nucleotides are TGCGCCAGCAGCCAAGAAGGAAAGGGGAGGGATACGCAGTATTTT.

The V and J genes are TRBV7-3 and TRBJ1-1; 11 nucleotides match TRBD1. V trimming: 8 bases; J trimming: 1 base; junction bases outside the gene matches: 0. Per germline, CDR1 SGHTA and CDR2 FQGTGA. The CDR3 loop spans 13 amino acids. CDR3 nucleotide sequence: TGTGCCAGCGGACAGGGGGCGAACACTGAAGCTTTCTTT. It is translated as CASGQGANTEAFF. Based on the CDR3 plus reference TRBV7-3 and TRBJ1-1, the full variable domain is GAGVSQTPSNKVTEKGKYVELRCDPISGHTALYWYRQSLGQGPEFLIYFQGTGAADDSGLPNDRFFAVRPEGSVSTLKIQRTERGDSAVYLCASGQGANTEAFFGQGTRLTVV.

The chain couples TRBV7-3 to TRBJ1-4, with 7 bases identical to TRBD1. The germline V gene encodes CDR1 SGHTA and CDR2 FQGTGA. Losses at the gene ends were 5 bases for V and 2 bases for J; bases not matched to a gene: 8. This CDR3 contains 16 residues. For the CDR3, the DNA is TGTGCCAGCAGCCGACAGGGCGGGTTGACTAATGAAAAACTGTTTTTT. This codes for CASSRQGGLTNEKLFF.

The chain uses TRBV10-1 and TRBJ2-1; a weak D match, TRBD2 (6 bases). V shed 3 bases and J shed 6 bases, with 36 bases lying between them. This CDR3 has 22 amino acids. CDR1 WNHNN and CDR2 SYGVQD come from the germline V gene (reference sequence). The DNA for the CDR3 is TGCGCCAGCAGTGAACGGAGGGGCCCCCCTCGCTTACTAGCAGTGGGGGGCAATGAGCAGTTCTTC. Translating it yields CASSERRGPPRLLAVGGNEQFF.

The DNA for the CDR3 is TGCGCCAGCAGCCAAGGGCCGGACAGGTGGTACGAGCAGTACTTC. Translation gives CASSQGPDRWYEQYF. The chain carries TRBV4-3 and TRBJ2-7, with 7 bases matching TRBD1. V shed 1 base and J 4 bases; nucleotides not matched to a gene: 7. This CDR3 region has 15 residues. Germline loops: CDR1 LGHNA, CDR2 YSLEER.

This rearrangement joins TRBV28 to TRBJ2-1, with 11 bases identical to TRBD2. The CDR3 is 17 amino acids. The trim removed 3 bases at V and 5 bases at J, leaving 9 bases unmatched. From germline, CDR1 is MDHEN and CDR2 SYDVKM. The CDR3 DNA reads TGTGCCAGCAGTTTCCCCTTAGCGGGGGGGTCGCACAATGAGCAGTTCTTC. Residues: CASSFPLAGGSHNEQFF.

V gene TRBV7-9 combines with J gene TRBJ1-2; 8 nucleotides align to TRBD1. The CDR3 has 15 residues. Germline V gives CDR1 SEHNR, CDR2 FQNEAQ (reference sequence). Unmatched junction bases numbered 9, after V lost 5 bases and J lost 4 bases. The CDR3 DNA reads as TGTGCCAGCAGCGAGGCCAGGACAGGGAGCTATGGCTACACCTTC. Its protein is CASSEARTGSYGYTF.

The chain has TRBV24-1 and TRBJ2-3; the match to TRBD2 covers 8 bases. V gave up 7 bases and J gave up 7 bases; unmatched junction bases: 15. CDR3 length equals 16 residues. CDR1 and CDR2 from the germline V gene are KGHDR and SFDVKD. CDR3 residues: CATSGGESFYGHTQYF. The CDR3 nucleotides are TGTGCCACCAGCGGGGGGGAGAGCTTCTACGGCCATACGCAGTATTTT.

CDR3 protein: CASSLALSRGTRTDTQYF. The CDR3 DNA reads as TGTGCCAGCAGCTTAGCTTTGTCTAGAGGGACTCGCACAGATACGCAGTATTTT. V and J are TRBV7-8 and TRBJ2-3; maybe TRBD2 (6 bases). The ends were cut back, 0 bases at V and 1 base at J, with 17 bases in the middle. CDR1 is SGHVS and CDR2 is FQNEAQ in the germline V gene. The CDR3 contains 18 residues.

This sequence joins TRBV9 and TRBJ2-2; 8 positions match TRBD2. Germline V gene data show CDR1 as SGDLS and CDR2 as YYNGEE. The junction had 10 bases not matched to a gene; V was cut back by 4 bases and J by 5 bases. This CDR3 contains 16 residues. CDR3 DNA sequence: TGTGCCAGCAGCCCAGAGGTCCAGCGGGGGACCGGGGAGCTGTTTTTT. This translates into CASSPEVQRGTGELFF.

The chain is built from TRBV4-1 and TRBJ2-1; 8 bases align to TRBD2. Germline assignment: CDR1 MGHRA and CDR2 YSYEKL. The CDR3 contains 15 residues. The J segment lost 4 bases and the V segment lost 5 bases, leaving 7 bases of the junction unmatched. CDR3 in DNA: TGCGCCAGCAGCAACGGGGGGGGCCCGTACAATGAGCAGTTCTTC. Encoded protein: CASSNGGGPYNEQFF.

Points on this clone: At one boundary the junction diverges from the germline segment, which might be a read error. The genes are TRBV15 and TRBJ2-2; TRBD2 aligns across 10 bases. Germline V gene lookup returns CDR1 LNHNV and CDR2 YYDKDF (reference sequence). This CDR3 region has 14 residues. CDR3 bases: TGTGCGACCAAAGCGGGAGGGGACACCGGGGAGCTGTTTTTT. It encodes CATKAGGDTGELFF.